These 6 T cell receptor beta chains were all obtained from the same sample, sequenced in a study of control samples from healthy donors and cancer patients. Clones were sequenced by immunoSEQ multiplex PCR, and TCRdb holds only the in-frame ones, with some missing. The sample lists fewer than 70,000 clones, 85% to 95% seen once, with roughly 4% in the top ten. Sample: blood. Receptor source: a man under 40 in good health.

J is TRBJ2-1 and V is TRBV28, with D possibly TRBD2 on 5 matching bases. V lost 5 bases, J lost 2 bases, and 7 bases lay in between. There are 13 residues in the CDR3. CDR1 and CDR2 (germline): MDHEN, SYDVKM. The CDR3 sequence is CASSPGTYNEQFF. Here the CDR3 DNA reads TGTGCCAGCAGTCCCGGGACCTACAATGAGCAGTTCTTC.

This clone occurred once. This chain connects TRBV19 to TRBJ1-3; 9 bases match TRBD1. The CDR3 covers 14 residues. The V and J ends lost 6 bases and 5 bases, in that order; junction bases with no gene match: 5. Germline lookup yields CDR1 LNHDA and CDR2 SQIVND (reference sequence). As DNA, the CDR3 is TGTGCCAGTAGCCAAACAGGGGGCAGAAACACCATATATTTT. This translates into CASSQTGGRNTIYF.

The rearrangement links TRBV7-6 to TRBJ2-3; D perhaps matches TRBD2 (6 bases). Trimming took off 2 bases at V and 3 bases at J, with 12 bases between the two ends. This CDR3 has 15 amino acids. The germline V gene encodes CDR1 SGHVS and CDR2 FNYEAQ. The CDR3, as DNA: TGTGCCAGCAGCTTAATCCCAGGACTAACAGATACGCAGTATTTT. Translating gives CASSLIPGLTDTQYF.

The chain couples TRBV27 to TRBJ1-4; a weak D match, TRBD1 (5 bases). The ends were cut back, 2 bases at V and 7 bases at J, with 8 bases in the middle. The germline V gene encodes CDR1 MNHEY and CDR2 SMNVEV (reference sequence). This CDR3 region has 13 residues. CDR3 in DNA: TGTGCCAGCAGTTTAGGGGGGGGTGAAAAACTGTTTTTT. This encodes CASSLGGGEKLFF. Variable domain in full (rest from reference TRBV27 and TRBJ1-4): EAQVTQNPRYLITVTGKKLTVTCSQNMNHEYMSWYRQDPGLGLRQIYYSMNVEVTDKGDVPEGYKVSRKEKRNFPLILESPSPNQTSLYFCASSLGGGEKLFFGSGTQLSVL.

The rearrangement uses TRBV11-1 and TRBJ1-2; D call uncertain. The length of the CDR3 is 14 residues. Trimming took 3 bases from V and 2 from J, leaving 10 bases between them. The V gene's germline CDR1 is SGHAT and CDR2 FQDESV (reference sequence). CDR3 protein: CASSFGEENYGYTF. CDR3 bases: TGTGCCAGCAGCTTTGGGGAAGAAAACTATGGCTACACCTTC.

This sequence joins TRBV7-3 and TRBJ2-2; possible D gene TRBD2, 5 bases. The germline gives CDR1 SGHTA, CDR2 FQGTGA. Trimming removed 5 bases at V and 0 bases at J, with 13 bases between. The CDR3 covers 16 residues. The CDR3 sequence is CASSRASSANTGELFF. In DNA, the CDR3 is TGTGCCAGCAGCCGTGCTAGCAGCGCGAACACCGGGGAGCTGTTTTTT.